Below, 10 T cell receptor beta chains from the same sample are listed, as sequenced in a study of early T cells in non-severe SARS-CoV-2 infection. TCRdb used MiXCR to reprocess the 5' RACE reads, holding one entry per CDR3 protein. Here the sample spans tens of thousands of distinct CDR3 sequences, approximately 14% being singletons. The sequencing sample was made of whole blood. These TCRs come from an adult who was a healthcare worker with PCR-confirmed SARS-CoV-2 infection or an uninfected control (not recorded which).

This chain uses TRBV10-3 with TRBJ2-7, with TRBD1 matching over 7 bases. Germline CDR1 ENHRY, CDR2 SYGVKD. V gave up 6 bases and J gave up 5 bases; unmatched junction bases: 4. The CDR3 is 12 residues long. CDR3 sequence reads: CAISRDRDEQYF. The CDR3 coding sequence is TGTGCCATCAGCCGAGACAGGGACGAGCAGTACTTC.

This clonotype has just a few counts. This chain uses TRBV7-2 with TRBJ1-2; D perhaps matches TRBD1 (5 bases). Germline CDR1 reads SGHTA; CDR2 reads FQGNSA. Trimming stripped 5 bases from V and 2 bases from J, with 18 bases between. There are 16 residues in the CDR3. The DNA for the CDR3 is TGTGCCAGCAGCCCCCCTAGGCGGGGGAAGAACTATGGCTACACCTTC. Its protein product is CASSPPRRGKNYGYTF.

This clonotype was recorded a few times. The rearrangement links TRBV4-3 to TRBJ1-4; weak D call: TRBD1 (6 bases). This CDR3 contains 18 residues. The V gene's germline CDR1 is LGHNA and CDR2 YSLEER. Trimming took 0 bases from V and 7 from J, leaving 21 bases between them. This CDR3 reads CASSQDLVGTGLAEKLFF. Written as DNA, the CDR3 is TGCGCCAGCAGCCAAGATCTGGTGGGAACAGGGCTAGCTGAAAAACTGTTTTTT.

The chain combines TRBV11-2 with TRBJ2-3; the D is unclear. The CDR3 is made up of 11 amino acids. Germline-derived CDR1 and CDR2 are SGHAT and FQNNGV. V lost 6 bases, J lost 6 bases, and 7 bases lay in between. CDR3 residues: CASRFGDTQYF. For the CDR3, the DNA is TGTGCCAGCAGGTTTGGGGATACGCAGTATTTT. Supplemented by reference TRBV11-2 and TRBJ2-3, the full variable domain reads EAGVAQSPRYKIIEKRQSVAFWCNPISGHATLYWYQQILGQGPKLLIQFQNNGVVDDSQLPKDRFSAERLKGVDSTLKIQPAKLEDSAVYLCASRFGDTQYFGPGTRLTVL.

The V gene is TRBV19, the J gene TRBJ2-6; D not resolved. This CDR3 has 14 amino acids. CDR1 and CDR2 from the germline V gene are LNHDA and SQIVND (reference sequence). Trimming stripped 2 bases from V and 0 bases from J, with 2 bases between. The chain's CDR3 is CASSISSGANVLTF. Here the CDR3 DNA reads TGTGCCAGTAGTATAAGCTCTGGGGCCAACGTCCTGACTTTC.

The chain joins TRBV4-3 to TRBJ2-5; D call uncertain. Between the trimmed V and J ends, which lost 1 base and 2 bases, there was a span of 11 bases. The germline CDR1 and CDR2 sequences are LGHNA and YSLEER. This CDR3 region has 15 residues. The chain's CDR3 is CASSQGVTLQETQYF. CDR3 DNA: TGCGCCAGCAGCCAAGGAGTGACCCTTCAAGAGACCCAGTACTTC.

This clonotype has ten or more counts. This chain connects TRBV7-2 to TRBJ2-5, with unresolved D. The V gene's germline CDR1 is SGHTA and CDR2 FQGNSA. The V gene lost 2 bases and the J gene lost 5 bases, with 9 bases spanning the gap. The CDR3 loop spans 13 amino acids. CDR3 sequence (DNA): TGTGCCAGCAGCTTACTAGGGTCGGAGACCCAGTACTTC. This sequence encodes CASSLLGSETQYF.

V gene TRBV2 combines with J gene TRBJ2-2; 11 bases are shared with TRBD2. The V gene's germline CDR1 is SNHLY and CDR2 FYNNEI. This CDR3 comprises 17 residues. After removal of 3 bases from V and 4 bases from J, the junction contained 7 bases not matched to a gene. CDR3 amino acids: CASSDYTSGGLTGELFF. The DNA of the CDR3 is TGTGCCAGCAGTGATTATACTAGCGGGGGTCTCACCGGGGAGCTGTTTTTT. Based on the CDR3 plus reference TRBV2 and TRBJ2-2, the full variable domain is EPEVTQTPSHQVTQMGQEVILRCVPISNHLYFYWYRQILGQKVEFLVSFYNNEISEKSEIFDDQFSVERPDGSNFTLKIRSTKLEDSAMYFCASSDYTSGGLTGELFFGEGSRLTVL.

This clonotype occurred many times. V and J are TRBV5-1 and TRBJ1-2; perhaps TRBD1 as D (5 bases). The CDR3 totals 12 residues. The ends were cut back, 4 bases at V and 8 bases at J, with 12 bases in the middle. The V gene's germline CDR1 is SGHRS and CDR2 YFSETQ. In DNA form, the CDR3 reads TGCGCCAGCAGCCTAGACCAGGGCGGCTACACCTTC. Its translation is CASSLDQGGYTF. The variable domain in full, completed from reference TRBV5-1 and TRBJ1-2, reads KAGVTQTPRYLIKTRGQQVTLSCSPISGHRSVSWYQQTPGQGLQFLFEYFSETQRNKGNFPGRFSGRQFSNSRSEMNVSTLELGDSALYLCASSLDQGGYTFGSGTRLTVV.

The chain joins TRBV6-2 or TRBV6-3 to TRBJ2-3; unclear D gene. Germline loops: CDR1 MNHEY, CDR2 SVGEGT. Trimming removed 0 bases from V and 0 bases from J, with 7 bases in between. This CDR3 is built from 15 residues. The CDR3 region is CASSYSRSSTDTQYF. The CDR3, as DNA: TGTGCCAGCAGTTACTCAAGGAGTAGCACAGATACGCAGTATTTT.